Each of the 18 T cell receptor beta chains below was sequenced from the same sample in a study of blood T cell repertoires in COVID-19. Generated by immunoSEQ multiplex PCR, the TCRdb table keeps only in-frame clones and is missing some. The table has over 200,000 clones, 88% seen once. The specimen sequenced was peripheral blood. The source is a woman aged 40-49 years who had recovered from COVID-19.

The chain employs TRBV7-2 and TRBJ2-1, with 14 bases that match TRBD2. The V and J ends lost 7 bases and 7 bases, in that order; junction bases with no gene match: 3. CDR1 and CDR2 (germline): SGHTA, FQGNSA. This CDR3 spans 14 amino acids. The CDR3 loop is CASTRLAGGNEQFF. The DNA of the CDR3 is TGTGCCAGCACCCGACTAGCGGGAGGGAATGAGCAGTTCTTC.

The table lists this clone with a count of one. The gene calls are TRBV19 and TRBJ2-2; tentative D call: TRBD2 (5 bases). Trimming shortened V by 4 bases and J by 0 bases, and 18 bases separated the two germline ends. CDR1 and CDR2 from the germline V gene are LNHDA and SQIVND (reference sequence). This CDR3 contains 18 residues. CDR3 nucleotide sequence: TGTGCCAGTAGTACATTCCCTCCCGGGGTCGCGAACACCGGGGAGCTGTTTTTT. Its translation: CASSTFPPGVANTGELFF.

The chain has TRBV9 and TRBJ2-2; 9 bases agree with TRBD2. The CDR3 consists of 16 residues. The V segment lost 3 bases and the J segment 0 bases; nucleotides outside the gene matches: 3. Germline values: CDR1 SGDLS, CDR2 YYNGEE. The CDR3, as DNA: TGTGCCAGCAGCGGAGCTAGCGGGACGAACACCGGGGAGCTGTTTTTT. Amino acid sequence: CASSGASGTNTGELFF.

The chain couples TRBV6-5 to TRBJ2-7, with a possible D match to TRBD2 (6 bases). Deletions cut 6 bases from V and 3 bases from J, with 9 bases between. Germline CDR1 and CDR2: MNHEY and SVGAGI. This CDR3 comprises 12 residues. CDR3 region: CASRSRGYEQYF. The CDR3 bases are TGTGCCAGCAGATCGCGGGGCTACGAGCAGTACTTC.

The V and J genes are TRBV11-2 and TRBJ1-1, with a weak D call TRBD1 (5 bases). V was cut by 5 bases and J by 4 bases, with 14 bases left in between. Germline loops: CDR1 SGHAT, CDR2 FQNNGV. The CDR3 is 14 amino acids. The CDR3: CASSPRAGGTEAFF. DNA of the CDR3: TGTGCCAGCAGCCCCAGGGCCGGGGGCACTGAAGCTTTCTTT.

The chain links TRBV19 to TRBJ2-6, with a possible D match to TRBD1 (7 bases). The CDR3 has 13 residues. CDR1 is LNHDA and CDR2 is SQIVND in the germline V gene (reference sequence). Trimming removed 9 bases at V and 2 bases at J, with 8 bases between. The CDR3 sequence is CASRGAGANVLTF. The DNA of the CDR3 is TGTGCCAGCAGGGGGGCTGGGGCCAACGTCCTGACTTTC. The complete variable domain, with remaining parts taken from reference TRBV19 and TRBJ2-6, reads DGGITQSPKYLFRKEGQNVTLSCEQNLNHDAMYWYRQDPGQGLRLIYYSQIVNDFQKGDIAEGYSVSREKKESFPLTVTSAQKNPTAFYLCASRGAGANVLTFGAGSRLTVL.

The chain recombines TRBV7-9 with TRBJ1-5, with D hard to call. Per germline, CDR1 SEHNR and CDR2 FQNEAQ (reference sequence). CDR3 length: 17 amino acids. The germline V and J ends were trimmed by 5 bases and 5 bases, with 22 bases remaining between them. Here the CDR3 DNA reads TGTGCCAGCAGCCCCGGGCCCCGGCTGGAGGGAGATCAGCCCCAGCATTTT. Its translation: CASSPGPRLEGDQPQHF.

The rearrangement links TRBV7-2 to TRBJ2-7, with 12 bases that match TRBD1. V dropped 10 bases and J dropped 6; count of bases not matched to a gene: 10. The CDR3 length is 14 residues. Germline V gene sequence: CDR1 SGHTA, CDR2 FQGNSA. In nucleotides, the CDR3 is TGTGCCACCCGCCGGGGACAGGGGGCGGGCGAGCAGTACTTC. This gives the protein CATRRGQGAGEQYF.

This rearrangement joins TRBV4-1 to TRBJ2-1; perhaps TRBD2 as D (7 bases). Germline V CDR1 and CDR2: MGHRA, YSYEKL. V was clipped by 4 bases and J by 4 bases, with 17 bases between them. This CDR3 spans 16 amino acids. The CDR3 coding sequence is TGCGCCAGCAGCCCCAACGCGGGGGCCAAGTACAATGAGCAGTTCTTC. This sequence encodes CASSPNAGAKYNEQFF.

This chain joins TRBV7-3 and TRBJ2-5, with D tentatively TRBD1 (5 bases). CDR1 and CDR2 from the germline V gene are SGHTA and FQGTGA. The CDR3 covers 15 residues. Trimming took 0 bases from V and 5 from J, leaving 13 bases between them. CDR3 DNA sequence: TGTGCCAGCAGCTTAACGGCAGGGTGGGGCGAGACCCAGTACTTC. It encodes CASSLTAGWGETQYF.

This clone was counted only a few times. The rearrangement links TRBV2 to TRBJ2-1; 12 positions agree with TRBD2. CDR1 and CDR2 from the germline V gene are SNHLY and FYNNEI. V lost 4 bases, J lost 0 bases, and 4 bases stayed unmatched. The CDR3 loop spans 17 amino acids. CDR3 nucleotides: TGTGCCAGCAGTGGACTAGCGGGGGCTAGCTCCTACAATGAGCAGTTCTTC. This translates into CASSGLAGASSYNEQFF. Complete variable domain (other parts from reference TRBV2 and TRBJ2-1): EPEVTQTPSHQVTQMGQEVILRCVPISNHLYFYWYRQILGQKVEFLVSFYNNEISEKSEIFDDQFSVERPDGSNFTLKIRSTKLEDSAMYFCASSGLAGASSYNEQFFGPGTRLTVL.

The chain links TRBV6-5 to TRBJ2-3, with a possible D match to TRBD2 (5 bases). The V end was cut by 6 bases, the J end by 1 base, with 11 bases between. The CDR3 loop spans 14 amino acids. Germline V lookup: CDR1 MNHEY, CDR2 SVGAGI. CDR3 DNA: TGTGCCAGCAGCGGGCGGCGGGGCACAGATACGCAGTATTTT. Protein sequence: CASSGRRGTDTQYF.

The rearrangement uses TRBV18 and TRBJ2-2, with TRBD1 as a possible D gene (6 bases). Trimming stripped 4 bases from V and 2 bases from J, with 8 bases between. CDR1 and CDR2 from the germline V gene are KGHSH and LQKENI. CDR3 length: 14 amino acids. For the CDR3, the DNA is TGTGCCAGCTCACGGGGACAAAACACCGGGGAGCTGTTTTTT. Translated, it gives CASSRGQNTGELFF.

This chain joins TRBV5-1 and TRBJ1-4, with unresolved D. Germline V lookup: CDR1 SGHRS, CDR2 YFSETQ. V dropped 4 bases and J dropped 1 base, with 11 bases sitting between them. CDR3 length equals 15 residues. CDR3 protein: CASSLGPVTNEKLFF. In DNA, the CDR3 is TGCGCCAGCAGCCTCGGTCCTGTAACTAATGAAAAACTGTTTTTT.

The chain has TRBV4-3 and TRBJ1-2; D perhaps matches TRBD1 (6 bases). Trimming removed 1 base at V and 5 bases at J, with 14 bases between. Germline CDR1 reads LGHNA; CDR2 reads YSLEER. CDR3 length: 15 residues. The CDR3 spells CASSQGGGAGYGYTF. The CDR3 coding sequence is TGCGCCAGCAGCCAAGGAGGGGGGGCGGGGTATGGCTACACCTTC.

This clone was detected only once. This chain joins TRBV7-9 and TRBJ2-6; 7 nucleotides match TRBD1. With 5 bases clipped from V and 2 bases from J, the junction kept 3 bases outside the gene matches. This CDR3 has 15 amino acids. The germline V gene has CDR1 SEHNR and CDR2 FQNEAQ (reference sequence). CDR3 nucleotides: TGTGCCAGCAGCAAACAGGGGCCTGGGGCCAACGTCCTGACTTTC. Its translation: CASSKQGPGANVLTF. The whole variable domain, remainder taken from reference TRBV7-9 and TRBJ2-6, is DTGVSQNPRHKITKRGQNVTFRCDPISEHNRLYWYRQTLGQGPEFLTYFQNEAQLEKSRLLSDRFSAERPKGSFSTLEIQRTEQGDSAMYLCASSKQGPGANVLTFGAGSRLTVL.

J is TRBJ2-2 and V is TRBV19; 10 nucleotides match TRBD2. Germline trimming cut 5 bases from V and 8 bases from J; bases unmatched to any gene: 8. Germline V gene data show CDR1 as LNHDA and CDR2 as SQIVND (reference sequence). CDR3 length: 15 residues. The CDR3 DNA sequence: TGTGCCAGTAGTCCGCCTAGCGGGAGTGTGGGGGAGCTGTTTTTT. It translates to CASSPPSGSVGELFF.

The genes are TRBV2 and TRBJ1-4; D remains unclear. Germline CDR1 and CDR2: SNHLY and FYNNEI. Trimming took 7 bases from V and 8 from J, leaving 11 bases between them. This CDR3 comprises 12 residues. The CDR3 region has the DNA TGTGCCAGCACCACGGGGTGGGAAAAACTGTTTTTT. This gives the protein CASTTGWEKLFF.